This TCR beta chain derives from a study of blood T cell repertoires in COVID-19. In the study overall: From the United States, Italy and Spain came samples of acute and convalescent COVID-19. Sample material is recorded as cDNA or gDNA derived from T cells, B-cell-depleted T cells, or PBMCs.

Trimming at V came to 7 bases and at J to 0 bases, leaving 15 bases not matched to a gene. Germline loops: CDR1 SGHNT, CDR2 YENEEA. This CDR3 spans 18 amino acids. Under the authors' procedure: Amplification of reference gene primers provided the estimated nucleated cell counts. The method was immunoSEQ multiplex PCR; TCRdb's version includes in-frame clones alone and lacks a portion of them. V, J and clone size are taken as reported in that table, and D and trimming were inferred from the DNA itself. The sample lists roughly 80,000 clones, 90% to 95% occurring once. The sequenced material came from peripheral blood. V and J are TRBV11-3 and TRBJ2-3; TRBD2 matches 8 bases. The clonotype comes from a man aged 55 to 69 with acute or convalescent COVID-19. DNA for the CDR3: TGTGCCAGCACCGTAGGGGTCTTCTCTAGCGGGAGCACAGATACGCAGTATTTT. This encodes CASTVGVFSSGSTDTQYF. Full variable domain (rest looked up from reference TRBV11-3 and TRBJ2-3): EAGVVQSPRYKIIEKKQPVAFWCNPISGHNTLYWYLQNLGQGPELLIRYENEEAVDDSQLPKDRFSAERLKGVDSTLKIQPAELGDSAVYLCASTVGVFSSGSTDTQYFGPGTRLTVL.